One sample yielded the 21 T cell receptor beta chains listed below, sequenced in a study of graft-versus-host responses after intestinal transplantation. Using immunoSEQ multiplex PCR, the repertoire was profiled, and TCRdb retains in-frame clones only, with some absent. This table holds over 100,000 clones, 95% found once. No antigen has been identified for these receptors. The material was unstimulated CD8+ T cells sorted from spleen or lymph node cells, obtained before intestinal transplant. Receptors originate from a human donor who received an intestinal transplant.

The gene calls are TRBV2 and TRBJ1-1; D unresolved. V lost 1 base to trimming and J lost 11 bases, with 11 bases between them. The CDR3 length is 12 residues. Germline CDR1 reads SNHLY; CDR2 reads FYNNEI. The CDR3 nucleotides are TGTGCCAGCAGTGAAGGGGCGTCGCATGCTTTCTTT. Protein product: CASSEGASHAFF. Variable domain in full (rest from reference TRBV2 and TRBJ1-1): EPEVTQTPSHQVTQMGQEVILRCVPISNHLYFYWYRQILGQKVEFLVSFYNNEISEKSEIFDDQFSVERPDGSNFTLKIRSTKLEDSAMYFCASSEGASHAFFGQGTRLTVV.

Comment on this clone: At one of its ends the junction is not consistent with the germline gene, which may arise from a read error. Other DNA sequences from this sample encode an identical CDR3 as well. The CDR3 loop reads CASSTGPPRGYGYTF. The DNA for the CDR3 is TGCGCCAGCAGTACCGGCCCTCCCCGGGGCTATGGCTACACCTTC. V usage is TRBV28 and J usage is TRBJ1-2; D not certain. Germline loops: CDR1 MDHEN, CDR2 SYDVKM. This CDR3 spans 15 amino acids.

V and J are TRBV4-3 and TRBJ2-7; a possible D gene is TRBD2 (8 bases). CDR3 length: 16 residues. The V gene lost 0 bases and the J gene lost 0 bases, with 12 bases spanning the gap. Germline assignment: CDR1 LGHNA and CDR2 YSLEER. This CDR3 is CASSQDSGTVSYEQYF. The CDR3 bases are TGCGCCAGCAGCCAAGATAGCGGGACAGTCTCCTACGAGCAGTACTTC.

In its sample, this clone was seen once. The chain couples TRBV7-3 to TRBJ2-6, with a weak D call TRBD1 (6 bases). CDR1 SGHTA and CDR2 FQGTGA come from the germline V gene. Trimming took 8 bases from V and 0 from J, leaving 17 bases between them. The length of the CDR3 is 17 residues. The DNA of the CDR3 is TGTGCCAGCGGAACTTGGGACACCCCCTCTGGGGCCAACGTCCTGACTTTC. It specifies CASGTWDTPSGANVLTF.

V is TRBV9 and J is TRBJ1-1; no definite D call. Trimming cost V 3 bases and J 6 bases, with 15 bases left between them. The CDR3 contains 14 residues. Germline lookup yields CDR1 SGDLS and CDR2 YYNGEE. CDR3 in DNA: TGTGCCAGCAGCGCCTCCAACAGTCCGTCTGAAGCTTTCTTT. Protein sequence: CASSASNSPSEAFF.

The genes are TRBV9 and TRBJ2-1; 9 bases are shared with TRBD2. Germline CDR1 reads SGDLS; CDR2 reads YYNGEE. V trimming: 0 bases; J trimming: 10 bases; junction bases outside the gene matches: 8. This CDR3 has 15 residues. For the CDR3, the DNA is TGTGCCAGCAGCGTAGGGCCTAGCGGGACCACCGAGCAGTTCTTC. Translating it yields CASSVGPSGTTEQFF.

V is TRBV4-3 and J is TRBJ1-2; perhaps TRBD1 as D (5 bases). The CDR3 extends over 12 amino acids. The V end lost 1 base, the J end lost 10 bases, and 10 bases lay between the germline ends. The germline CDR1 and CDR2 sequences are LGHNA and YSLEER. CDR3 loop: CASSQGGTFYTF. The CDR3 DNA reads TGCGCCAGCAGCCAAGGAGGGACCTTCTACACCTTC.

J is TRBJ2-1 and V is TRBV5-1; the match to TRBD1 covers 7 bases. The V segment lost 0 bases and the J segment 15 bases; nucleotides outside the gene matches: 6. The V gene's germline CDR1 is SGHRS and CDR2 YFSETQ. This CDR3 is built from 12 residues. Here the CDR3 reads CASSLAGQVRFF. For the CDR3, the DNA is TGCGCCAGCAGCTTGGCCGGACAGGTGCGGTTCTTC.

For the CDR3, the DNA is TGTGCCAGCAGCACCGGGCCGGCGGGATCCTACGAGCAGTACTTC. Its protein is CASSTGPAGSYEQYF. This sequence joins TRBV7-6 and TRBJ2-7; TRBD2 might be the D (6 bases). CDR1 is SGHVS and CDR2 is FNYEAQ in the germline V gene. The CDR3 is 15 residues long. V lost 5 bases and J 1 base, leaving 15 bases between the germline ends.

The chain has TRBV15 and TRBJ1-1, with D maybe TRBD1 (6 bases). Germline CDR1 LNHNV, CDR2 YYDKDF (reference sequence). CDR3 size: 14 residues. V was pared by 5 bases and J by 0 bases, with 10 bases between. In DNA, the CDR3 is TGTGCCACCAGCGGGGGCGTTATGAACACTGAAGCTTTCTTT. This encodes CATSGGVMNTEAFF.

The chain has TRBV28 and TRBJ2-7; 10 bases map to TRBD2. J gave up 1 base and V 2 bases, and 2 bases lay outside the gene matches. Per the germline V gene, CDR1 is MDHEN and CDR2 is SYDVKM. The CDR3 has 15 residues. The DNA of the CDR3 is TGTGCCAGCAGTTTAATTAGCGGGAGGTCCTACGAGCAGTACTTC. Translation gives CASSLISGRSYEQYF.

The J gene is TRBJ1-1, the V gene TRBV9; no definite D call. With 0 bases removed from V and 8 bases from J, the gap between germline ends came to 8 bases. Germline V gene data show CDR1 as SGDLS and CDR2 as YYNGEE. CDR3 length: 12 residues. As DNA, the CDR3 is TGTGCCAGCAGCGTAGCGACTGGAGAAGCTTTCTTT. Its translation: CASSVATGEAFF.

The table lists this clone with a count of one. The V and J genes are TRBV6-6 and TRBJ1-1; D is perhaps TRBD1 (6 bases). Trimming left V 2 bases short and J 7 bases short, with 11 bases between. Germline-derived CDR1 and CDR2 are MNHNY and SVGAGI (reference sequence). There are 13 residues in the CDR3. Here the CDR3 DNA reads TGTGCCAGCAGTTACCGATTGACAGGTGAAGCTTTCTTT. Protein: CASSYRLTGEAFF.

The chain carries TRBV9 and TRBJ2-1; no clear D gene. From germline, CDR1 is SGDLS and CDR2 YYNGEE. The germline V and J ends were trimmed by 0 bases and 5 bases, with 3 bases remaining between them. This CDR3 is 12 amino acids long. CDR3 coding DNA: TGTGCCAGCAGCGTAGACCACAATGAGCAGTTCTTC. This codes for CASSVDHNEQFF.

CDR3 DNA sequence: TGTGCCACCAGCGAAGCGGGAAGGGTCTACGAGCAGTACTTC. The encoded protein is CATSEAGRVYEQYF. The V and J genes are TRBV15 and TRBJ2-7; 7 bases are shared with TRBD2. Germline V gene data show CDR1 as LNHNV and CDR2 as YYDKDF (reference sequence). J was trimmed by 3 bases and V by 5 bases; bases with no gene match: 7. The CDR3 is made up of 14 amino acids.

The sample holds one count of this clone. The chain recombines TRBV13 with TRBJ2-1; 11 bases agree with TRBD2. CDR1 PRHDT and CDR2 FYEKMQ come from the germline V gene (reference sequence). With V trimmed by 5 bases and J by 4 bases, 16 bases remained unmatched. CDR3 length: 19 residues. The CDR3 coding sequence is TGTGCCAGCAGCGCCTCTAGCGGGAGGCCCATTATCTCTTACAATGAGCAGTTCTTC. It specifies CASSASSGRPIISYNEQFF.

The V gene is TRBV5-1, the J gene TRBJ2-1, with 7 bases matching TRBD1. V trimming: 2 bases; J trimming: 3 bases; junction bases outside the gene matches: 2. The CDR3 consists of 14 residues. CDR1 is SGHRS and CDR2 is YFSETQ in the germline V gene. The CDR3 nucleotides are TGCGCCAGCAGCTTCAGGACAGGCTACAATGAGCAGTTCTTC. Translating gives CASSFRTGYNEQFF.

This clone was observed a single time. The V gene is TRBV7-2, the J gene TRBJ1-5; D is undetermined. Trimming removed 1 base at V and 9 bases at J, with 10 bases between. The CDR3 has 13 amino acids. Germline V gene lookup returns CDR1 SGHTA and CDR2 FQGNSA. For the CDR3, the DNA is TGTGCCAGCAGCTTAGGCTTAGTTCCGCCCCAGCATTTT. This encodes CASSLGLVPPQHF.

CDR3 in DNA: TGTGCCAGCAGCGAAGACAGGGCGTATGGCTACACCTTC. This gives the protein CASSEDRAYGYTF. The rearrangement uses TRBV6-6 and TRBJ1-2, with 7 bases lining up with TRBD1. The V gene's germline CDR1 is MNHNY and CDR2 SVGAGI (reference sequence). The V gene end was trimmed by 6 bases and the J gene end by 5 bases; junction bases not matched to a gene: 6. The CDR3 covers 13 residues.

CDR3 sequence (DNA): TGTGCCAGCAGCTTCAGAGTACGACGGTACAATGAGCAGTTCTTC. This encodes CASSFRVRRYNEQFF. The rearrangement uses TRBV5-4 and TRBJ2-1, with unresolved D. CDR3 length: 15 residues. CDR1 is SGHNT and CDR2 is YYREEE in the germline V gene (reference sequence). The germline V and J ends were trimmed by 2 bases and 4 bases, with 13 bases remaining between them.

The gene calls are TRBV7-7 and TRBJ2-5; D not resolved. The J call may be incorrect, as the DNA end agrees better with TRBJ2-7. There are 14 residues in the CDR3. Germline V gene lookup returns CDR1 SSHAT and CDR2 FNYEAQ (reference sequence). DNA of the CDR3: TGTGCCAACCGTCCGGAGAAGGTGGGCTACGAGCAGTACTTC. Its protein product is CANRPEKVGYEQYF.